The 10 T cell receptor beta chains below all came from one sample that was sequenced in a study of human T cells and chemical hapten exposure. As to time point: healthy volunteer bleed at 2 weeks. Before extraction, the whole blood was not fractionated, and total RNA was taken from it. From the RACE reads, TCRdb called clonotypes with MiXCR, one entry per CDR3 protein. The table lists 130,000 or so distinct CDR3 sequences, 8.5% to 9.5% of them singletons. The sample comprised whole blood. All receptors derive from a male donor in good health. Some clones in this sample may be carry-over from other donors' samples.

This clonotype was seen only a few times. CDR3 region: CASTVDMDQPQHF. Written as DNA, the CDR3 is TGTGCCAGCACCGTAGATATGGATCAGCCCCAGCATTTT. This sequence joins TRBV12-3 or TRBV12-4 and TRBJ1-5; D is undetermined. V was pared by 7 bases and J by 5 bases, with 12 bases between. This CDR3 is built from 13 residues.

The DNA of the CDR3 is TGTGCCAGCAGCTTAGCGCCGGGGTTGAACACTGAAGCTTTCTTT. This sequence encodes CASSLAPGLNTEAFF. The chain carries TRBV7-9 and TRBJ1-1; unclear D gene. In germline, CDR1 is SEHNR, CDR2 FQNEAQ (reference sequence). CDR3 length equals 15 residues. V lost 0 bases and J lost 0, with 8 bases in between.

The CDR3 bases are TGCAGTGCTACTCTTAGTCGTACAGATACGCAGTATTTT. Encoded protein: CSATLSRTDTQYF. V usage is TRBV20-1 and J usage is TRBJ2-3; D is undetermined. V was cut by 4 bases and J by 3 bases, with 11 bases left in between. Germline V CDR1 and CDR2: DFQATT, SNEGSKA (reference sequence). The CDR3 is made up of 13 amino acids.

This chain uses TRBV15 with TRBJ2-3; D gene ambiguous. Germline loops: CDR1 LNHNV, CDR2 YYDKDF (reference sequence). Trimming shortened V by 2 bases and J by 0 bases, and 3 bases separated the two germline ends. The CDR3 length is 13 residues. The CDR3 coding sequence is TGTGCCACCAGCAGAACCAGCACAGATACGCAGTATTTT. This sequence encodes CATSRTSTDTQYF.

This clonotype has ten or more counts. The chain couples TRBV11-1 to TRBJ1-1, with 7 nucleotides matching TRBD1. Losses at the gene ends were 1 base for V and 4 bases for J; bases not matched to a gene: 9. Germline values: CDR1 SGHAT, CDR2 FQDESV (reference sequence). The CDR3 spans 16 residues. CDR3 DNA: TGTGCCAGCAGCTTAGTGGCAGGGGGAGCGGGCACTGAAGCTTTCTTT. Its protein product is CASSLVAGGAGTEAFF.

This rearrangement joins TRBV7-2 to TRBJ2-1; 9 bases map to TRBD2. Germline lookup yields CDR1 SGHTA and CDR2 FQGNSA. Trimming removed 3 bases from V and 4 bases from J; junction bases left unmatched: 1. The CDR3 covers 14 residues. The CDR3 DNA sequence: TGTGCCAGCAGCTTTAGCGGGGGATACAATGAGCAGTTCTTC. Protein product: CASSFSGGYNEQFF.

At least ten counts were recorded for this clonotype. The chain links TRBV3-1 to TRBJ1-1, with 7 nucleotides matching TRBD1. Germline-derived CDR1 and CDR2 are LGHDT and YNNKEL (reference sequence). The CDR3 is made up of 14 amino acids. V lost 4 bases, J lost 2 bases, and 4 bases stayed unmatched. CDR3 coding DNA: TGTGCCAGCAGCCCACGACAGGGAAACACTGAAGCTTTCTTT. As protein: CASSPRQGNTEAFF.

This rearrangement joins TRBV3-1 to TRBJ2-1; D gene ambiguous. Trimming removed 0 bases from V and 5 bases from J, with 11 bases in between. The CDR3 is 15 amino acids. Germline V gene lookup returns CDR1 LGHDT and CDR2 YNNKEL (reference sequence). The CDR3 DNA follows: TGTGCCAGCAGCCAAGATCTGAGGAGAAACAATGAGCAGTTCTTC. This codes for CASSQDLRRNNEQFF.

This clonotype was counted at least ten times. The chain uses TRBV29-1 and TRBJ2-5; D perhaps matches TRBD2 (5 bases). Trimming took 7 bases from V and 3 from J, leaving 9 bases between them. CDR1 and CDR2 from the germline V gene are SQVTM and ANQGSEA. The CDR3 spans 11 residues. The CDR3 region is CSGMGEETQYF. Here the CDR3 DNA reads TGCAGCGGGATGGGAGAAGAGACCCAGTACTTC. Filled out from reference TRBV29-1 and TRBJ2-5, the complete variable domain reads SAVISQKPSRDICQRGTSLTIQCQVDSQVTMMFWYRQQPGQSLTLIATANQGSEATYESGFVIDKFPISRPNLTFSTLTVSNMSPEDSSIYLCSGMGEETQYFGPGTRLLVL.

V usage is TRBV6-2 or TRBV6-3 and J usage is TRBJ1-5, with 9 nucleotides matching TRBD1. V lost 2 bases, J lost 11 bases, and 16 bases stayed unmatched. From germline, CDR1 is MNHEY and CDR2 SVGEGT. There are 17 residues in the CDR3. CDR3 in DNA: TGTGCCAGCAGTTACCTGCCGGGACAGGGAGCTGAGAAGGCCCAGCATTTT. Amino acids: CASSYLPGQGAEKAQHF.